The 21 T cell receptor beta chains in this list originate from one sample, sequenced in a study of T-cell reconstitution after alpha-beta-depleted transplantation in children. Preparation of the TCRbeta library involved a method that used unique molecular identifiers. A single record per CDR3 protein comes from TCRdb applying MiXCR to the PCR reads. The sample shows 540,000 or so distinct CDR3 sequences, roughly 24% of them seen only once. This material consisted of PBMCs, mostly from graft donor cells, taken 360 days after TCRalphabeta/CD19-depleted stem cell transplant. The receptor source for this set is a boy under three years old who had a stem cell transplant for acute myeloid leukemia, so the T cells may come from the graft donor.

The rearrangement uses TRBV4-3 and TRBJ1-6; D is perhaps TRBD1 (5 bases). V dropped 7 bases and J dropped 0 bases, with 19 bases sitting between them. CDR1 LGHNA and CDR2 YSLEER come from the germline V gene. The CDR3 is 18 amino acids. CDR3 sequence reads: CASTKPGQGSSYNSPLHF. CDR3 sequence (DNA): TGCGCCAGCACCAAGCCGGGGCAGGGCAGCTCCTATAATTCACCCCTCCACTTT.

The rearrangement joins TRBV20-1 to TRBJ1-5, with a weak D call TRBD1 (5 bases). The CDR3 consists of 16 residues. Germline-derived CDR1 and CDR2 are DFQATT and SNEGSKA (reference sequence). V lost 3 bases and J lost 5, with 20 bases in between. Here the CDR3 DNA reads TGCAGTGCTAGGGGCCAGGGAGAGAATTACGATCAGCCCCAGCATTTT. The encoded protein is CSARGQGENYDQPQHF.

This clonotype has ten or more counts. The chain is built from TRBV9 and TRBJ2-7; D tentatively reads TRBD1 or TRBD2 (5 bases each). CDR1 and CDR2 from the germline V gene are SGDLS and YYNGEE. The CDR3 consists of 14 residues. V was trimmed by 3 bases and J by 0 bases, leaving 10 bases between them. The CDR3 loop is CASSARGSSYEQYV. For the CDR3, the DNA is TGTGCCAGCAGCGCACGGGGCAGCTCCTACGAGCAGTACGTC.

In this sample, this clonotype turned up a few times. V gene TRBV10-3 combines with J gene TRBJ2-1; 11 bases map to TRBD2. The CDR3 totals 13 residues. V lost 10 bases to trimming and J lost 4 bases; unmatched junction nucleotides: 3. The germline V gene encodes CDR1 ENHRY and CDR2 SYGVKD. CDR3 residues: CATRTSGYNEQFF. The CDR3 nucleotides read TGTGCCACCCGGACTAGCGGGTACAATGAGCAGTTCTTC.

The chain carries TRBV29-1 and TRBJ2-7, with 10 bases identical to TRBD1. This CDR3 contains 12 residues. The V gene's germline CDR1 is SQVTM and CDR2 ANQGSEA. V was clipped by 6 bases and J by 6 bases; unmatched bases: 5. In nucleotides, the CDR3 is TGCAGCGTAACCGGGACAGGGGTCGAGCAGTACTTC. As protein: CSVTGTGVEQYF.

This clonotype was found a few times. This chain joins TRBV12-3 or TRBV12-4 and TRBJ2-1; TRBD1 aligns across 7 bases. The CDR3 has 15 amino acids. The V and J ends lost 5 bases and 1 base, in that order; junction bases with no gene match: 5. The CDR3 region is CASSPGDRSYNEQFF. CDR3 coding DNA: TGTGCCAGCAGTCCAGGGGACAGATCCTACAATGAGCAGTTCTTC.

The J gene is TRBJ2-6, the V gene TRBV13, with 8 bases identical to TRBD1. The germline V gene encodes CDR1 PRHDT and CDR2 FYEKMQ (reference sequence). The CDR3 loop spans 15 amino acids. J was trimmed by 4 bases and V by 7 bases; bases with no gene match: 6. CDR3 bases: TGTGCCAGCACTACAGGGGGGCCCGGGGCCAACGTCCTGACTTTC. Translated: CASTTGGPGANVLTF.

Of note for this clonotype: The DNA is left out, because the CDR3 cannot be placed on it with certainty; the CDR3 is given as TCRdb lists it. The rearrangement uses TRBV7-5 and TRBJ2-1; TRBD1, the D gene given by the table, was not confirmed from the DNA. TRBV7-5 is deemed a pseudogene. The CDR3 length equals 17 residues, ends included. This chain's CDR3 is CISVPEAAGTDYNEQFF.

This clonotype was detected once. In nucleotides, the CDR3 is TGCGCCAGCAGCCAAGATTCTATACAGTCGGGTGGCTACACCTTC. It encodes CASSQDSIQSGGYTF. The genes are TRBV4-1 and TRBJ1-2, with D hard to call. V gave up 0 bases and J gave up 7 bases, with 15 bases separating them. The CDR3 extends over 15 amino acids. Germline CDR1 reads MGHRA; CDR2 reads YSYEKL.

This clonotype showed up many times. The chain links TRBV3-1 to TRBJ2-7; 9 bases map to TRBD1. Germline values: CDR1 LGHDT, CDR2 YNNKEL (reference sequence). CDR3 length: 17 amino acids. With V trimmed by 0 bases and J by 1 base, 7 bases remained unmatched. CDR3 sequence (DNA): TGTGCCAGCAGCCAAGAAGAGCCGGGACAGGGATCCTACGAGCAGTACTTC. This codes for CASSQEEPGQGSYEQYF.

This clonotype was counted at least ten times. The chain recombines TRBV29-1 with TRBJ2-1; 8 nucleotides align to TRBD1. V lost 4 bases to trimming and J lost 5 bases; unmatched junction nucleotides: 4. The CDR3 length is 13 residues. Germline CDR1 SQVTM, CDR2 ANQGSEA. The CDR3 DNA follows: TGCAGCGTTGCGGGACAGGTAGACAATGAGCAGTTCTTC. Its translation: CSVAGQVDNEQFF.

This clonotype was recorded many times. The rearrangement uses TRBV7-2 and TRBJ2-5, with 7 bases fitting TRBD1. The CDR3 loop spans 17 amino acids. Looked up from germline, CDR1 is SGHTA and CDR2 is FQGNSA. V trimming: 3 bases; J trimming: 2 bases; junction bases outside the gene matches: 12. The CDR3 reads CASSFGLGRGRQETQYF. In DNA, the CDR3 is TGTGCCAGCAGCTTTGGGTTGGGAAGGGGGCGTCAAGAGACCCAGTACTTC. The full variable domain, its missing parts supplied by reference TRBV7-2 and TRBJ2-5, is GAGVSQSPSNKVTEKGKDVELRCDPISGHTALYWYRQSLGQGLEFLIYFQGNSAPDKSGLPSDRFSAERTGGSVSTLTIQRTQQEDSAVYLCASSFGLGRGRQETQYFGPGTRLLVL.

This clonotype was recorded many times. The genes are TRBV29-1 and TRBJ2-7; TRBD2 is a possible D gene (5 bases). This CDR3 is built from 13 residues. Germline V CDR1 and CDR2: SQVTM, ANQGSEA. V lost 2 bases and J 2 bases, leaving 10 bases between the germline ends. CDR3 residues: CSVETRRPYEQYF. For the CDR3, the DNA is TGCAGCGTTGAAACTAGAAGACCCTACGAGCAGTACTTC.

V and J are TRBV4-2 and TRBJ2-1, with D perhaps assigned TRBD1 or TRBD2 (5 bases each). In germline, CDR1 is LGHNA, CDR2 YNFKEQ. This CDR3 region has 14 residues. V lost 4 bases and J 7 bases, leaving 14 bases between the germline ends. CDR3 residues: CASSPWDHHNEQFF. The CDR3 DNA follows: TGTGCCAGCAGCCCTTGGGACCACCATAATGAGCAGTTCTTC.

This chain connects TRBV5-1 to TRBJ2-1; D gene ambiguous. Trimming took 0 bases from V and 10 from J, leaving 14 bases between them. CDR3 size: 14 residues. The germline CDR1 and CDR2 sequences are SGHRS and YFSETQ. CDR3 amino acids: CASSLEGRAREQFF. CDR3 bases: TGCGCCAGCAGCTTGGAGGGTAGGGCCAGGGAGCAGTTCTTC. The full variable domain, with the rest looked up from reference TRBV5-1 and TRBJ2-1, is KAGVTQTPRYLIKTRGQQVTLSCSPISGHRSVSWYQQTPGQGLQFLFEYFSETQRNKGNFPGRFSGRQFSNSRSEMNVSTLELGDSALYLCASSLEGRAREQFFGPGTRLTVL.

This clonotype has a count of ten or more. As DNA, the CDR3 is TGTGCCAGGGAAACCCGGGACCAAGAGACCCAGTACTTC. It codes for CARETRDQETQYF. The rearrangement uses TRBV6-2 or TRBV6-3 and TRBJ2-5; no reliable D call. The CDR3 contains 13 residues. Germline loops: CDR1 MNHEY, CDR2 SVGEGT. V was pared by 9 bases and J by 0 bases, with 11 bases between.

As for this clonotype: A single base separates this from a much larger clone, so it may be a read error. No conserved phenylalanine or tryptophan ends this CDR3, so it is likely a read error. J is TRBJ2-3 and V is TRBV15, with D possibly TRBD2 on 6 matching bases. This CDR3 is built from 13 residues. Germline V lookup: CDR1 LNHNV, CDR2 YYDKDF (reference sequence). V was shortened by 4 bases and J by 5 bases, with 10 bases between the two germline ends. CDR3 residues: CATSTRLVDTQYY. DNA of the CDR3: TGTGCCACCAGCACCCGACTAGTAGATACGCAGTATTAT.

This clonotype was found a few times. The chain is built from TRBV2 and TRBJ2-1; no definite D call. This CDR3 is 13 amino acids long. Germline CDR1 and CDR2: SNHLY and FYNNEI. V gave up 3 bases and J gave up 4 bases, with 7 bases separating them. CDR3 sequence reads: CASSEGLYNEQFF. The CDR3, as DNA: TGTGCCAGCAGTGAGGGCCTTTACAATGAGCAGTTCTTC.

The chain uses TRBV5-1 and TRBJ2-6; 7 bases agree with TRBD1. CDR3 length: 17 amino acids. Germline loops: CDR1 SGHRS, CDR2 YFSETQ. J lost 0 bases, V lost 5 bases, and 8 bases had no gene match. In nucleotides, the CDR3 is TGCGCCAGCAGTAACAGGGGATTGGACTCTGGGGCCAACGTCCTGACTTTC. It is translated as CASSNRGLDSGANVLTF.

This clonotype was found a few times. The V gene is TRBV3-1, the J gene TRBJ2-2, with D perhaps TRBD2 (5 bases). Germline V lookup: CDR1 LGHDT, CDR2 YNNKEL (reference sequence). The V gene lost 4 bases and the J gene lost 0 bases, with 12 bases spanning the gap. CDR3 length: 16 amino acids. Written as DNA, the CDR3 is TGTGCCAGCAGCCCTGACGGGAAATCGAACACCGGGGAGCTGTTTTTT. Protein product: CASSPDGKSNTGELFF.

V and J are TRBV14 and TRBJ1-2; TRBD1 is a possible D gene (5 bases). The germline CDR1 and CDR2 sequences are SGHDN and FVKESK. The ends were cut back, 1 base at V and 2 bases at J, with 11 bases in the middle. The CDR3 covers 15 residues. CDR3 loop: CASSQVGLPNYGYTF. Here the CDR3 DNA reads TGTGCCAGCAGCCAAGTGGGGCTACCAAACTATGGCTACACCTTC. Full variable domain (outside the CDR3, taken from reference TRBV14 and TRBJ1-2): EAGVTQFPSHSVIEKGQTVTLRCDPISGHDNLYWYRRVMGKEIKFLLHFVKESKQDESGMPNNRFLAERTGGTYSTLKVQPAELEDSGVYFCASSQVGLPNYGYTFGSGTRLTVV.